This T cell receptor (beta chain) comes out of a study of cytomegalovirus exposure and HLA in healthy donors. Study results and limitations: Analysis performed later showed TCR beta chains linked to HLA being more clonally expanded than equally common others. A missense DCLRE1C variant was associated with V- and J-gene trimming of TCR beta chains in a later analysis, and an independent cohort replicated the association. There was a cluster of highly shared sequence variants that was likely a sequencing artifact. In vitro, three CMV-associated chains proved specific for CMV antigens.

Remarks on this clone: Its antigen is still unknown.

CDR1 is MNHEY, CDR2 SVGAGI, per germline. Trimming stripped 0 bases from V and 4 bases from J, with 9 bases between. The CDR3 sequence is 14 residues long. With 60 Vbeta and 13 Jbeta primers, the PCR was carried out. The assay was immunoSEQ multiplex PCR, and TCRdb's table has in-frame clones only and misses some. This table has about 110,000 clones, around 80% appearing once. This receptor was taken from a woman aged 55-70 years in good health and CMV-seropositive. The sample consisted of PBMCs. The rearrangement joins TRBV6-5 to TRBJ1-2, with TRBD1 as a possible D gene (6 bases). As DNA, the CDR3 is TGTGCCAGCAGTTACTCCAAGGACAGCTATGGCTACACCTTC. Translating it yields CASSYSKDSYGYTF.